This entry describes one TCR beta chain. TCRdb keeps only in-frame clones here, not all; method: immunoSEQ multiplex PCR. The sample has 200,000 or so clones, roughly 84% seen once. The data belong to a study of blood T cell repertoires in COVID-19. The CDR3 runs 16 residues. With 1 base removed from V and 1 base from J, the gap between germline ends came to 13 bases. CDR1 and CDR2 from the germline V gene are LGHNA and YSLEER. The chain joins TRBV4-3 to TRBJ1-2; no clear D gene. Sequencing input: PBMCs or T cells enriched from blood (not recorded which). The TCR sequence derives from a man between 25 and 39 years old in a cohort exposed to, infected with or recovered from COVID-19 (not recorded which). Written as DNA, the CDR3 is TGCGCCAGCAGCCAAGGGGCCACGGGAGATAACTATGGCTACACCTTC. This sequence encodes CASSQGATGDNYGYTF.